These 23 T cell receptor beta chains were sequenced from one sample in a study of T cell responses to AZD1222 COVID-19 vaccine. Method: immunoSEQ multiplex PCR; TCRdb's copy keeps in-frame clones and lacks some. This table has 150,000 to 200,000 clones, roughly 92% appearing once. The starting material was peripheral blood, obtained on day 0 of AZD1222 vaccination. The receptors derive from an adult in good health.

The V and J genes are TRBV5-1 and TRBJ1-5; no firm D call. The CDR3 is 14 residues long. V dropped 0 bases and J dropped 2 bases, with 6 bases sitting between them. In germline, CDR1 is SGHRS, CDR2 YFSETQ. CDR3: CASSLVAGNQPQHF. The CDR3, as DNA: TGCGCCAGCAGCTTGGTTGCTGGCAATCAGCCCCAGCATTTT.

The chain has TRBV30 and TRBJ2-2; D is uncertain. Germline loops: CDR1 GTSNPN, CDR2 SVGIG (reference sequence). The length of the CDR3 is 15 residues. V was pared by 0 bases and J by 1 base, with 9 bases between. CDR3 in DNA: TGTGCCTGGAGTGTACTGGTAGGGAACACCGGGGAGCTGTTTTTT. Its protein product is CAWSVLVGNTGELFF.

V usage is TRBV30 and J usage is TRBJ1-5; weak D call: TRBD1 (6 bases). The ends were cut back, 2 bases at V and 7 bases at J, with 12 bases in the middle. Germline V gene lookup returns CDR1 GTSNPN and CDR2 SVGIG (reference sequence). This CDR3 comprises 13 residues. CDR3 nucleotides: TGTGCCTGGAGTACAGGGTTGGGACAGCCCCAGCATTTT. Translation gives CAWSTGLGQPQHF. Variable domain in full (rest from reference TRBV30 and TRBJ1-5): SQTIHQWPATLVQPVGSPLSLECTVEGTSNPNLYWYRQAAGRGLQLLFYSVGIGQISSEVPQNLSASRPQDRQFILSSKKLLLSDSGFYLCAWSTGLGQPQHFGDGTRLSIL.

The chain joins TRBV28 to TRBJ2-3; D call uncertain. Germline assignment: CDR1 MDHEN and CDR2 SYDVKM. Trimming pared 8 bases from V and 7 bases from J, leaving 13 bases between. The CDR3 sequence is 12 residues long. For the CDR3, the DNA is TGTGCCAGCGGACCCTCCGTTAATACGCAGTATTTT. Translated: CASGPSVNTQYF. The whole variable domain, filled in from reference TRBV28 and TRBJ2-3, reads DVKVTQSSRYLVKRTGEKVFLECVQDMDHENMFWYRQDPGLGLRLIYFSYDVKMKEKGDIPEGYSVSREKKERFSLILESASTNQTSMYLCASGPSVNTQYFGPGTRLTVL.

The chain uses TRBV6-5 and TRBJ1-1; D possibly corresponds to TRBD1 (5 bases). Trimming took off 5 bases at V and 4 bases at J, with 8 bases between the two ends. CDR3 length: 12 amino acids. CDR1 is MNHEY and CDR2 is SVGAGI in the germline V gene. CDR3 DNA: TGTGCCAGCAGTCGGGGGGGCACTGAAGCTTTCTTT. Translated: CASSRGGTEAFF.

The rearrangement uses TRBV27 and TRBJ2-7; possibly TRBD1 for D (6 bases). This CDR3 comprises 16 residues. Germline CDR1 reads MNHEY; CDR2 reads SMNVEV (reference sequence). Trimming removed 10 bases from V and 0 bases from J, with 22 bases in between. CDR3 region: CATPKGRQVSSYEQYF. CDR3 bases: TGTGCCACTCCAAAAGGTCGACAGGTGAGCTCCTACGAGCAGTACTTC.

The chain links TRBV27 to TRBJ1-2; 8 positions match TRBD1. Germline loops: CDR1 MNHEY, CDR2 SMNVEV (reference sequence). The CDR3 is 14 residues long. J lost 8 bases, V lost 2 bases, and 7 bases had no gene match. As DNA, the CDR3 is TGTGCCAGCAGTTTAGGGACAGGTGGGCGCGGCTACACCTTC. It is translated as CASSLGTGGRGYTF.

The gene calls are TRBV6-2 or TRBV6-3 and TRBJ1-6; no definite D call. There are 14 residues in the CDR3. CDR1 MNHEY and CDR2 SVGEGT come from the germline V gene. V lost 6 bases, J lost 7 bases, and 13 bases lay in between. CDR3 bases: TGTGCCAGCAGCTCGGTCCTTCGGAATTCACCCCTCCACTTT. This gives the protein CASSSVLRNSPLHF.

V and J are TRBV2 and TRBJ2-3; D gene uncertain. The CDR3 extends over 16 amino acids. Germline V gives CDR1 SNHLY, CDR2 FYNNEI. Trimming pared 6 bases from V and 4 bases from J, leaving 20 bases between. Here the CDR3 DNA reads TGTGCCAGCAGGGAGCACGCAACCGCTCCGCCAGATACGCAGTATTTT. It is translated as CASREHATAPPDTQYF.

Regarding this clone: The sample has other DNA sequences that encode this CDR3 too. CDR3 DNA sequence: TGTGCCAGCAGCTCAAACCGACAGCTTGAAGCTTTCTTT. Translating gives CASSSNRQLEAFF. The chain has TRBV11-2 and TRBJ1-1, with D perhaps TRBD1 (5 bases). Trimming removed 4 bases at V and 7 bases at J, with 13 bases between. The CDR3 consists of 13 residues. The germline V gene encodes CDR1 SGHAT and CDR2 FQNNGV.

The count of this clone is one. The chain couples TRBV7-9 to TRBJ2-1; possibly TRBD1 or TRBD2 for D (5 bases each). V dropped 5 bases and J dropped 9 bases, with 11 bases sitting between them. The CDR3 is 12 residues long. Germline CDR1 and CDR2: SEHNR and FQNEAQ (reference sequence). This CDR3 reads CASSPTRGEQFF. CDR3 bases: TGTGCCAGCAGCCCAACTAGGGGTGAGCAGTTCTTC.

The chain combines TRBV5-4 with TRBJ2-3; D remains unclear. This CDR3 has 13 residues. Between the trimmed V and J ends, which lost 3 bases and 2 bases, there was a span of 7 bases. Germline CDR1 SGHNT, CDR2 YYREEE (reference sequence). This CDR3 is CASSSPLTDTQYF. The CDR3 DNA is TGTGCCAGCAGCTCACCTCTCACAGATACGCAGTATTTT. Filled out from reference TRBV5-4 and TRBJ2-3, the complete variable domain reads ETGVTQSPTHLIKTRGQQVTLRCSSQSGHNTVSWYQQALGQGPQFIFQYYREEENGRGNFPPRFSGLQFPNYSSELNVNALELDDSALYLCASSSPLTDTQYFGPGTRLTVL.

The V gene is TRBV19, the J gene TRBJ1-1; maybe TRBD1 (5 bases). Per the germline V gene, CDR1 is LNHDA and CDR2 is SQIVND (reference sequence). Deletions cut 3 bases from V and 1 base from J, with 9 bases between. The CDR3 covers 14 residues. In nucleotides, the CDR3 is TGTGCCAGTAGTATCCTCCAGGGGAACACTGAAGCTTTCTTT. Translated, it gives CASSILQGNTEAFF.

The chain has TRBV7-9 and TRBJ1-2; unclear D gene. In germline, CDR1 is SEHNR, CDR2 FQNEAQ (reference sequence). V was shortened by 5 bases and J by 4 bases, with 17 bases between the two germline ends. The CDR3 sequence is 15 residues long. The CDR3 reads CASSPSLLETYGYTF. The CDR3 nucleotides read TGTGCCAGCAGCCCCAGTCTCCTGGAGACCTATGGCTACACCTTC.

The chain carries TRBV29-1 and TRBJ1-1; the D is unclear. This CDR3 has 11 amino acids. Trimming left V 6 bases short and J 7 bases short, with 12 bases between. The germline CDR1 and CDR2 sequences are SQVTM and ANQGSEA. The DNA for the CDR3 is TGCAGCGTCGTTGGACCCGGTGAAGCTTTCTTT. It encodes CSVVGPGEAFF. Variable domain in full (rest from reference TRBV29-1 and TRBJ1-1): SAVISQKPSRDICQRGTSLTIQCQVDSQVTMMFWYRQQPGQSLTLIATANQGSEATYESGFVIDKFPISRPNLTFSTLTVSNMSPEDSSIYLCSVVGPGEAFFGQGTRLTVV.

The rearrangement joins TRBV19 to TRBJ2-7, with 11 bases aligning to TRBD2. The germline V gene encodes CDR1 LNHDA and CDR2 SQIVND (reference sequence). The CDR3 has 13 amino acids. After removal of 10 bases from V and 6 bases from J, the junction contained 8 bases not matched to a gene. CDR3 in amino acids: CATSETSGTEQYF. The CDR3 DNA is TGTGCCACCAGCGAGACTAGCGGGACCGAGCAGTACTTC.

V gene TRBV30 combines with J gene TRBJ1-2; 11 bases line up with TRBD1. The J segment lost 8 bases and the V segment lost 0 bases, leaving 11 bases of the junction unmatched. Germline V gives CDR1 GTSNPN, CDR2 SVGIG (reference sequence). This CDR3 comprises 16 residues. This chain's CDR3 is CAWSVNSGQGAWGYTF. DNA of the CDR3: TGTGCCTGGAGTGTCAACAGCGGACAGGGGGCTTGGGGCTACACCTTC.

The chain is built from TRBV5-4 and TRBJ2-7, with 12 bases lining up with TRBD2. CDR1 SGHNT and CDR2 YYREEE come from the germline V gene (reference sequence). The V gene end was trimmed by 4 bases and the J gene end by 1 base; junction bases not matched to a gene: 12. CDR3 length: 18 amino acids. In nucleotides, the CDR3 is TGTGCCAGCAGCGATAAGACTAGCGGGAGCCTTCCTTCCTACGAGCAGTACTTC. This codes for CASSDKTSGSLPSYEQYF.

This chain connects TRBV5-4 to TRBJ2-3; 11 nucleotides agree with TRBD2. Per the germline V gene, CDR1 is SGHNT and CDR2 is YYREEE (reference sequence). This CDR3 has 16 residues. V shed 4 bases and J 0 bases; nucleotides not matched to a gene: 4. Here the CDR3 reads CASSTRLAGSTDTQYF. CDR3 DNA sequence: TGTGCCAGCAGCACAAGACTAGCGGGGAGCACAGATACGCAGTATTTT.

V gene TRBV4-2 combines with J gene TRBJ1-1; no firm D call. The V end was cut by 1 base, the J end by 3 bases, with 12 bases between. CDR3 length: 15 amino acids. Germline-derived CDR1 and CDR2 are LGHNA and YNFKEQ. This CDR3 reads CASSQVSAGDTEAFF. The CDR3 DNA reads TGTGCCAGCAGCCAAGTGTCAGCGGGAGACACTGAAGCTTTCTTT.

V usage is TRBV7-9 and J usage is TRBJ2-5; a possible D gene is TRBD2 (6 bases). V dropped 5 bases and J dropped 5 bases, with 15 bases sitting between them. Germline CDR1 reads SEHNR; CDR2 reads FQNEAQ (reference sequence). The CDR3 sequence is 14 residues long. CDR3 protein: CASSPTMGGETQYF. For the CDR3, the DNA is TGTGCCAGCAGCCCCACGATGGGAGGTGAGACCCAGTACTTC. The full variable domain, with the rest looked up from reference TRBV7-9 and TRBJ2-5, is DTGVSQNPRHKITKRGQNVTFRCDPISEHNRLYWYRQTLGQGPEFLTYFQNEAQLEKSRLLSDRFSAERPKGSFSTLEIQRTEQGDSAMYLCASSPTMGGETQYFGPGTRLLVL.

This chain links TRBV7-2 with TRBJ1-6; D is possibly TRBD1 (5 bases). The germline V gene encodes CDR1 SGHTA and CDR2 FQGNSA. The CDR3 has 15 amino acids. The V end was cut by 2 bases, the J end by 7 bases, with 12 bases between. CDR3 protein: CASSLRVRGNSPLHF. DNA for the CDR3: TGTGCCAGCAGCTTAAGGGTTAGGGGAAATTCACCCCTCCACTTT. Using reference TRBV7-2 and TRBJ1-6 for the parts outside the CDR3, the full variable domain is GAGVSQSPSNKVTEKGKDVELRCDPISGHTALYWYRQSLGQGLEFLIYFQGNSAPDKSGLPSDRFSAERTGGSVSTLTIQRTQQEDSAVYLCASSLRVRGNSPLHFGNGTRLTVT.

This chain joins TRBV11-1 and TRBJ2-2; D gene ambiguous. V lost 5 bases, J lost 7 bases, and 11 bases lay in between. The CDR3 loop spans 13 amino acids. CDR1 is SGHAT, CDR2 FQDESV, per germline (reference sequence). The CDR3 protein is CASSAHPDGELFF. CDR3 sequence (DNA): TGTGCCAGCAGCGCCCACCCCGACGGGGAGCTGTTTTTT.